These T cell receptor beta chains were read from a single sample in a study of blood T cell repertoires in COVID-19. Measured with immunoSEQ multiplex PCR; TCRdb has only the in-frame clones, and not every one. The top ten hold over 4% of the sample, which has tens of thousands of clones, 88% seen once. Source material: peripheral blood. The receptors here all came from a man in his 60s with acute or convalescent COVID-19. Both conserved end residues are part of each CDR3. Fields, in order: CDR3 DNA, CDR3 protein, V gene, D gene, J gene, CDR3 length, clone size. The D gene is left open where the match is weak. The size field is filled for only some rows; it gives once, few, many or a size class.

CDR3nt: TGTGCCAGCAGCTTAGGAACAGGCCCCTATGGCTACACCTTC
CDR3aa: CASSLGTGPYGYTF
v_gene: TRBV7-9
d_gene: NA
j_gene: TRBJ1-2
len: 14
abundance: NA

CDR3nt: TGTGCCAGCAGCTCCCCTCGGGGACAGCGGCCTGCAGCGCCAGATACGCAGTATTTT
CDR3aa: CASSSPRGQRPAAPDTQYF
v_gene: TRBV11-2
d_gene: TRBD1
j_gene: TRBJ2-3
len: 19
abundance: NA

CDR3nt: TGTGCCAGCAGCTCCGGACTAGCGGGCCTAACCGGGGAGCTGTTTTTT
CDR3aa: CASSSGLAGLTGELFF
v_gene: TRBV7-2
d_gene: TRBD2
j_gene: TRBJ2-2
len: 16
abundance: NA

CDR3nt: TGTGCCACCAGCAGAGATCAAGCGGGAGGGCGACAAGAGACCCAGTACTTC
CDR3aa: CATSRDQAGGRQETQYF
v_gene: TRBV15
d_gene: TRBD2
j_gene: TRBJ2-5
len: 17
abundance: NA

CDR3nt: TGTGCCAGCAGGGCTGCTAATGAAAAACTGTTTTTT
CDR3aa: CASRAANEKLFF
v_gene: TRBV2
d_gene: NA
j_gene: TRBJ1-4
len: 12
abundance: NA

CDR3nt: TGTGCCAGCATCGTCGGGGGACAGGGGGCTGGTGGGGCCAACGTCCTGACTTTC
CDR3aa: CASIVGGQGAGGANVLTF
v_gene: TRBV2
d_gene: TRBD1
j_gene: TRBJ2-6
len: 18
abundance: NA

CDR3nt: TGTGCCAGCAGTGGCCTAGCGGGAAACTCCTACGAGCAGTACTTC
CDR3aa: CASSGLAGNSYEQYF
v_gene: TRBV27
d_gene: TRBD2
j_gene: TRBJ2-7
len: 15
abundance: NA

CDR3nt: TGCAGCGTCGACGCCAGGGGGCCGGGAGGCTACACCTTC
CDR3aa: CSVDARGPGGYTF
v_gene: TRBV29-1
d_gene: TRBD1
j_gene: TRBJ1-2
len: 13
abundance: NA

CDR3nt: TGTGCCAGCAGTTCCGACAGGGGGCAAGGGGAGCTGTTTTTT
CDR3aa: CASSSDRGQGELFF
v_gene: TRBV11-3
d_gene: TRBD1
j_gene: TRBJ2-2
len: 14
abundance: once

CDR3nt: TGTGCCAGCAGTGGACCCGGGAGTCAGCCCCAGCATTTT
CDR3aa: CASSGPGSQPQHF
v_gene: TRBV2
d_gene: NA
j_gene: TRBJ1-5
len: 13
abundance: NA

CDR3nt: TGTGCCAGCAGCTTGGGAGGGACATCAGGTGGGCAGTACTTC
CDR3aa: CASSLGGTSGGQYF
v_gene: TRBV5-5
d_gene: NA
j_gene: TRBJ2-7
len: 14
abundance: NA

CDR3nt: TGTGCCAGCAGTGAAGTATCCAATCAGCCCCAGCATTTT
CDR3aa: CASSEVSNQPQHF
v_gene: TRBV6-1
d_gene: NA
j_gene: TRBJ1-5
len: 13
abundance: NA

CDR3nt: TGTGCCAGCTCACAAGCACAGGGGGAAGGGAACATTCAGTACTTC
CDR3aa: CASSQAQGEGNIQYF
v_gene: TRBV18
d_gene: TRBD1
j_gene: TRBJ2-4
len: 15
abundance: NA

CDR3nt: TGTGCCAGCAGGCTGGGCAGGGGGCGGCTTGATTCACCCCTCCACTTT
CDR3aa: CASRLGRGRLDSPLHF
v_gene: TRBV28
d_gene: TRBD1
j_gene: TRBJ1-6
len: 16
abundance: few

CDR3nt: TGTGCCACCAGTATACGCGGGAGCGCTACGCAGTATTTT
CDR3aa: CATSIRGSATQYF
v_gene: TRBV24-1
d_gene: TRBD2
j_gene: TRBJ2-3
len: 13
abundance: NA

CDR3nt: TGTGCCAGCAGCCAACGGACAGGGGATCAGCCCCAGCATTTT
CDR3aa: CASSQRTGDQPQHF
v_gene: TRBV3-1/TRBV3-2
d_gene: TRBD1
j_gene: TRBJ1-5
len: 14
abundance: NA

CDR3nt: TGTGCCAGCAGTCCACAGGGGGCGAGGGATCAGCCCCAGCATTTT
CDR3aa: CASSPQGARDQPQHF
v_gene: TRBV28
d_gene: TRBD1
j_gene: TRBJ1-5
len: 15
abundance: NA

CDR3nt: TGTGCCAGCAGTTACTCGATTGAGGCTAGCGGGAGTCACGAGCAGTACTTC
CDR3aa: CASSYSIEASGSHEQYF
v_gene: TRBV6-2/TRBV6-3
d_gene: TRBD2
j_gene: TRBJ2-7
len: 17
abundance: once

CDR3nt: TGTGCCAGCAGTTTCGGGGGGGAATCTGAAGCTTTCTTT
CDR3aa: CASSFGGESEAFF
v_gene: TRBV12-3/TRBV12-4
d_gene: NA
j_gene: TRBJ1-1
len: 13
abundance: NA

CDR3nt: TGTGCCAGCAGTTTGGGGGGATACCAAGAGACCCAGTACTTC
CDR3aa: CASSLGGYQETQYF
v_gene: TRBV28
d_gene: NA
j_gene: TRBJ2-5
len: 14
abundance: NA

CDR3nt: TGCGCCAGCAGCGGCGCCGGGACTAGCGGGAGTACGGGTTACAATGAGCAGTTCTTC
CDR3aa: CASSGAGTSGSTGYNEQFF
v_gene: TRBV5-1
d_gene: TRBD2
j_gene: TRBJ2-1
len: 19
abundance: NA

CDR3nt: TGTGCCAGCAGCCCGGTGGGGACTAGCGGGAATCGGAATGAGCAGTTCTTC
CDR3aa: CASSPVGTSGNRNEQFF
v_gene: TRBV7-3
d_gene: TRBD2
j_gene: TRBJ2-1
len: 17
abundance: NA

CDR3nt: TGTGCCAGCAGTCGGGGGGGCTGGGAGACCCAGTACTTC
CDR3aa: CASSRGGWETQYF
v_gene: TRBV2
d_gene: TRBD2
j_gene: TRBJ2-5
len: 13
abundance: NA

CDR3nt: TGTGCCAGCAGAGATACCGGGACAGGGACCGGCACCTTC
CDR3aa: CASRDTGTGTGTF
v_gene: TRBV2
d_gene: TRBD1
j_gene: TRBJ1-2
len: 13
abundance: NA

CDR3nt: TGTGCCAGTAGTATCCAGCCAGCTAGCTATGGCTACACCTTC
CDR3aa: CASSIQPASYGYTF
v_gene: TRBV19
d_gene: NA
j_gene: TRBJ1-2
len: 14
abundance: NA

CDR3nt: TGTGCCAGCAGTTGGACCACCCCGGGAGGTGAGCAGTTCTTC
CDR3aa: CASSWTTPGGEQFF
v_gene: TRBV27
d_gene: TRBD2
j_gene: TRBJ2-1
len: 14
abundance: NA

CDR3nt: TGTGCCAGCACCCGGGAGTCAACCTACGAGCAGTACTTC
CDR3aa: CASTRESTYEQYF
v_gene: TRBV13
d_gene: NA
j_gene: TRBJ2-7
len: 13
abundance: NA

CDR3nt: TGTGCCAGCAGCTTAGCCTCGACTCGAGCCTACGAGCAGTACTTC
CDR3aa: CASSLASTRAYEQYF
v_gene: TRBV11-1
d_gene: NA
j_gene: TRBJ2-7
len: 15
abundance: NA

CDR3nt: TGTGCCAGCAGCTTAGGGCCCTCCACCTACAATGAGCAGTTCTTC
CDR3aa: CASSLGPSTYNEQFF
v_gene: TRBV7-2
d_gene: NA
j_gene: TRBJ2-1
len: 15
abundance: NA

CDR3nt: TGTGCCAGCAGTTACCTCGAGGGGGACGAGCAGTACTTC
CDR3aa: CASSYLEGDEQYF
v_gene: TRBV6-5
d_gene: NA
j_gene: TRBJ2-7
len: 13
abundance: NA

CDR3nt: TGTGCCAGCAGCCGACAATATGGGAACACCGGGGAGCTGTTTTTT
CDR3aa: CASSRQYGNTGELFF
v_gene: TRBV28
d_gene: NA
j_gene: TRBJ2-2
len: 15
abundance: NA

CDR3nt: TGTGCCACCAGCAGAGAGAAGGGGGAAGGTGCCGGGGAGCTGTTTTTT
CDR3aa: CATSREKGEGAGELFF
v_gene: TRBV15
d_gene: NA
j_gene: TRBJ2-2
len: 16
abundance: NA

CDR3nt: TGTGCCAGCAGCTACCGAGCTAGCGGGAGGGATCGAGATACGCAGTATTTT
CDR3aa: CASSYRASGRDRDTQYF
v_gene: TRBV11-3
d_gene: TRBD2
j_gene: TRBJ2-3
len: 17
abundance: NA

CDR3nt: TGTGCCTGGAGTTACACCCGGGGGAGGATGAACACTGAAGCTTTCTTT
CDR3aa: CAWSYTRGRMNTEAFF
v_gene: TRBV30
d_gene: NA
j_gene: TRBJ1-1
len: 16
abundance: NA

CDR3nt: TGTGCCAGCAGCCCTGGACTAGCGGGAGAGGGAGGAGAGACCCAGTACTTC
CDR3aa: CASSPGLAGEGGETQYF
v_gene: TRBV11-3
d_gene: TRBD2
j_gene: TRBJ2-5
len: 17
abundance: NA

CDR3nt: TGTGCCAGCAGCTTAGCCCGGGGTAGCACTGAAGCTTTCTTT
CDR3aa: CASSLARGSTEAFF
v_gene: TRBV7-8
d_gene: NA
j_gene: TRBJ1-1
len: 14
abundance: NA

CDR3nt: TGTGCCAGCAGCCCGCGAAACAGGGCGCGCGAGCGGCACGAGCAGTACTTC
CDR3aa: CASSPRNRARERHEQYF
v_gene: TRBV9
d_gene: NA
j_gene: TRBJ2-7
len: 17
abundance: NA

CDR3nt: TGTGCCAGCGACCGGGATTCCATCTCCTACAATGAGCAGTTCTTC
CDR3aa: CASDRDSISYNEQFF
v_gene: TRBV2
d_gene: NA
j_gene: TRBJ2-1
len: 15
abundance: NA

CDR3nt: TGTGCCAGCAGCTTAATAGAAGCTAACTATGGCTACACCTTC
CDR3aa: CASSLIEANYGYTF
v_gene: TRBV7-8
d_gene: NA
j_gene: TRBJ1-2
len: 14
abundance: NA

CDR3nt: TGTGCCAGCAGTCGGGCCAGGGCGGGAAATCAGCCCCAGCATTTT
CDR3aa: CASSRARAGNQPQHF
v_gene: TRBV28
d_gene: NA
j_gene: TRBJ1-5
len: 15
abundance: NA

CDR3nt: TGCGCCAGCAGAGGGACAGGGGGTTGGATCACTGAAGCTTTCTTT
CDR3aa: CASRGTGGWITEAFF
v_gene: TRBV5-1
d_gene: TRBD1
j_gene: TRBJ1-1
len: 15
abundance: NA

CDR3nt: TGTGCCAGCAGCCTAACAGGTCTGACCTACGAGCAGTACTTC
CDR3aa: CASSLTGLTYEQYF
v_gene: TRBV7-8
d_gene: NA
j_gene: TRBJ2-7
len: 14
abundance: NA

CDR3nt: TGTGCCAGCAGGAAACAGGGGGCGCGGGATGGCTACACCTTC
CDR3aa: CASRKQGARDGYTF
v_gene: TRBV28
d_gene: TRBD1
j_gene: TRBJ1-2
len: 14
abundance: once

CDR3nt: TGTGCCAGCAGCCCTAAACGGGCGGCCCGGGGGAACACCATATATTTT
CDR3aa: CASSPKRAARGNTIYF
v_gene: TRBV7-8
d_gene: NA
j_gene: TRBJ1-3
len: 16
abundance: NA

CDR3nt: TGTGCCAGCAGCCCGAGCAGCGGGGGAGATACGCAGTATTTT
CDR3aa: CASSPSSGGDTQYF
v_gene: TRBV7-9
d_gene: TRBD2
j_gene: TRBJ2-3
len: 14
abundance: once

CDR3nt: TGTGCCAGCAGCATGGGCGGGAGCACCGGGGAGCTGTTTTTT
CDR3aa: CASSMGGSTGELFF
v_gene: TRBV9
d_gene: TRBD2
j_gene: TRBJ2-2
len: 14
abundance: once

CDR3nt: TGTGCCAGCAGCCCAATGGGGACTAGCGGGTACAATGAGCAGTTCTTC
CDR3aa: CASSPMGTSGYNEQFF
v_gene: TRBV9
d_gene: TRBD2
j_gene: TRBJ2-1
len: 16
abundance: NA

CDR3nt: TGTGCCAGCAGCCAGACATCACCCGCGAGCTCCTATAATTCACCCCTCCACTTT
CDR3aa: CASSQTSPASSYNSPLHF
v_gene: TRBV3-1/TRBV3-2
d_gene: NA
j_gene: TRBJ1-6
len: 18
abundance: NA

CDR3nt: TGTGCCAGCAGCTTCATTCAGGGGAACTATGGCTACACCTTC
CDR3aa: CASSFIQGNYGYTF
v_gene: TRBV7-9
d_gene: NA
j_gene: TRBJ1-2
len: 14
abundance: once

CDR3nt: TGTGCCAGCAGTTTTAGGGGGGGTAATTCACCCCTCCACTTT
CDR3aa: CASSFRGGNSPLHF
v_gene: TRBV27
d_gene: NA
j_gene: TRBJ1-6
len: 14
abundance: once

CDR3nt: TGTGCCAGTAGTAGAGGACAGGGGGTCGATCAGCCCCAGCATTTT
CDR3aa: CASSRGQGVDQPQHF
v_gene: TRBV19
d_gene: TRBD1
j_gene: TRBJ1-5
len: 15
abundance: once

CDR3nt: TGTGCCAGCAGCTTGGGCGGGGATGGCTACACCTTC
CDR3aa: CASSLGGDGYTF
v_gene: TRBV5-4
d_gene: NA
j_gene: TRBJ1-2
len: 12
abundance: NA

CDR3nt: TGTGCCAGCAGCTTGGGCCGGGGAGGATACACTGAAGCTTTCTTT
CDR3aa: CASSLGRGGYTEAFF
v_gene: TRBV5-4
d_gene: NA
j_gene: TRBJ1-1
len: 15
abundance: NA

CDR3nt: TGTGCCAGCAGTTACGGGACAGGGGGCGCCGGCTATGGCTACACCTTC
CDR3aa: CASSYGTGGAGYGYTF
v_gene: TRBV6-5
d_gene: TRBD1
j_gene: TRBJ1-2
len: 16
abundance: NA